Described below is a single T cell receptor beta chain sequence and its context. Its target is unknown. PCR used 60 Vbeta primers and 13 Jbeta primers. Per the original data handling: There were 70 million to 95 million unique TCR beta chains by a later count, and approximately 11 million of them were shared. The repertoire was sequenced with immunoSEQ multiplex PCR; TCRdb's copy has only in-frame clones and lacks some. V and J calls and clone size follow that table, whereas D and trimming were derived from the DNA. The repertoire holds approximately 130,000 clones, with about 78% as singletons. The data stem from a study of cytomegalovirus exposure and HLA in healthy donors. General study points: In a later analysis, compared with equally common non-associated chains, HLA-associated beta chains were more expanded. A later analysis linked roughly 17,000 TCR beta sequences to HLA alleles at 0.05 false discovery rate. The authors assumed roughly uniform sequencing depth across donors for presence/absence analyses.

Material: PBMCs. The clonotype comes from a human donor in good health.

CDR3 protein: CATSRLAGAEQYF. The CDR3 bases are TGTGCCACCAGTCGACTAGCGGGGGCCGAGCAGTACTTC. V and J are TRBV15 and TRBJ2-7; 12 bases match TRBD2. Germline values: CDR1 LNHNV, CDR2 YYDKDF (reference sequence). With V trimmed by 6 bases and J by 6 bases, 3 bases remained unmatched. CDR3 length: 13 amino acids.